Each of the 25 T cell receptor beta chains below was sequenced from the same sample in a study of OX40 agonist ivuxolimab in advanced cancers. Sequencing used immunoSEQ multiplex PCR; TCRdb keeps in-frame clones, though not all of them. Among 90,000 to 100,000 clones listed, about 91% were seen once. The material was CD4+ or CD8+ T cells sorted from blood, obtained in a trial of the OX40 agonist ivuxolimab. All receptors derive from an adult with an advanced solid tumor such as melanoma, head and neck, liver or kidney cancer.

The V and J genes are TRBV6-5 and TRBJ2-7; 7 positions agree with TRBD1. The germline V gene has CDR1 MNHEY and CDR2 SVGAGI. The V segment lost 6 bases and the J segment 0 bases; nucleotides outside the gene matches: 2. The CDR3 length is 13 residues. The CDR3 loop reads CASRPGGSYEQYF. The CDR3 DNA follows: TGTGCCAGCAGGCCAGGGGGCTCCTACGAGCAGTACTTC.

The DNA of the CDR3 is TGTGCCAGCAGTTTATCCTGGACTAGCGCCGCCTGGACCCAGTACTTC. Its protein is CASSLSWTSAAWTQYF. The gene calls are TRBV27 and TRBJ2-5, with TRBD2 matching 9 bases. This CDR3 has 16 amino acids. V dropped 0 bases and J dropped 7; count of bases not matched to a gene: 9. The V gene's germline CDR1 is MNHEY and CDR2 SMNVEV (reference sequence).

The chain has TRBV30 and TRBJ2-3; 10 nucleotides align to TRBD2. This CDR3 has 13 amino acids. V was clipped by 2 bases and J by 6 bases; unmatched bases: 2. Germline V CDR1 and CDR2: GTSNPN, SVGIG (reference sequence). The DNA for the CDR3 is TGTGCCTGGAGTCCGGGACTAGCGGATACGCAGTATTTT. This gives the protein CAWSPGLADTQYF.

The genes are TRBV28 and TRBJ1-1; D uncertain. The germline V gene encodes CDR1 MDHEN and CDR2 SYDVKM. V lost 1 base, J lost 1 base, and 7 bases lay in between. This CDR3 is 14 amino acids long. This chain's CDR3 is CASSLSGPNTEAFF. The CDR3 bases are TGTGCCAGCAGTTTATCTGGGCCGAACACTGAAGCTTTCTTT.

The CDR3 DNA reads as TGTGCCAGCAGCGTAGCTGACGGTGGAAACACCATATATTTT. Encoded protein: CASSVADGGNTIYF. The chain links TRBV9 to TRBJ1-3; D not resolved. The CDR3 has 14 amino acids. V shed 0 bases and J shed 3 bases, with 7 bases lying between them. Germline loops: CDR1 SGDLS, CDR2 YYNGEE.

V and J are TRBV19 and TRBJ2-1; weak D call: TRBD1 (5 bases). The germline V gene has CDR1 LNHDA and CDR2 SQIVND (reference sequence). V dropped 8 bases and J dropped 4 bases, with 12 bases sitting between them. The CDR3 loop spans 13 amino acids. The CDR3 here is CASAGMGYNEQFF. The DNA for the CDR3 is TGTGCCAGTGCAGGGATGGGGTACAATGAGCAGTTCTTC.

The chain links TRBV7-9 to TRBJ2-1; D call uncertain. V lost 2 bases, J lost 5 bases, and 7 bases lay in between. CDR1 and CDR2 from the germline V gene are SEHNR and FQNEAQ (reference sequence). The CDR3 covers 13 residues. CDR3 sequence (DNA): TGTGCCAGCAGCTTACTTCCCGACAATGAGCAGTTCTTC. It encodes CASSLLPDNEQFF.

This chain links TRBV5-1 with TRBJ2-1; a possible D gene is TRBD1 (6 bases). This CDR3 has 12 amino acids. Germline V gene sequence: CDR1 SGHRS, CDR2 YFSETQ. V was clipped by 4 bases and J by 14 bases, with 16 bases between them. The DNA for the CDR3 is TGCGCCAGCAGCATCCCCGACAGGACGGAGTTCTTC. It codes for CASSIPDRTEFF. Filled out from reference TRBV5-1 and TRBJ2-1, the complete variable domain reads KAGVTQTPRYLIKTRGQQVTLSCSPISGHRSVSWYQQTPGQGLQFLFEYFSETQRNKGNFPGRFSGRQFSNSRSEMNVSTLELGDSALYLCASSIPDRTEFFGPGTRLTVL.

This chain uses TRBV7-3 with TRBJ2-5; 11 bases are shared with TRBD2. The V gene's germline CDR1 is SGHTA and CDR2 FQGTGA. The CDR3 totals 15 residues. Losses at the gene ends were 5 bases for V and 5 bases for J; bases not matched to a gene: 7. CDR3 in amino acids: CASSQTSGAGETQYF. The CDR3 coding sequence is TGTGCCAGCAGCCAGACTAGCGGGGCTGGGGAGACCCAGTACTTC.

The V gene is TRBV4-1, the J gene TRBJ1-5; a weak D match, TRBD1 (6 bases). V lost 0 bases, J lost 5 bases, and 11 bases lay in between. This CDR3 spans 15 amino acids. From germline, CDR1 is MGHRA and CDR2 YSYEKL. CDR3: CASSQEQGRYQPQHF. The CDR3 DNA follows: TGCGCCAGCAGCCAAGAGCAGGGGAGGTATCAGCCCCAGCATTTT.

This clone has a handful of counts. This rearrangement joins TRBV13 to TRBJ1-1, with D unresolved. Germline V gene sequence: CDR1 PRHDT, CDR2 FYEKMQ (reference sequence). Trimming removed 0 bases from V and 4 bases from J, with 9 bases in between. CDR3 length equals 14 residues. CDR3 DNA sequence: TGTGCCAGCAGCTTAGGTGGGCGCGGCACTGAAGCTTTCTTT. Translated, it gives CASSLGGRGTEAFF.

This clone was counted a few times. The DNA for the CDR3 is TGCGCCAGCAGCTTGGCAGGAAGCTCTGGGGCCAACGTCCTGACTTTC. As protein: CASSLAGSSGANVLTF. The rearrangement uses TRBV5-1 and TRBJ2-6; D call uncertain. Germline V gene sequence: CDR1 SGHRS, CDR2 YFSETQ. The length of the CDR3 is 16 residues. Trimming removed 0 bases from V and 0 bases from J, with 7 bases in between.

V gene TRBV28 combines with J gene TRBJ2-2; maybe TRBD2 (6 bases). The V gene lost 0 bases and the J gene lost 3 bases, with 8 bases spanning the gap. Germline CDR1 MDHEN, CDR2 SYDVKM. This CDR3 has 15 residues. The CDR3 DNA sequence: TGTGCCAGCAGTTTATGGCGGGGCTACACCGGGGAGCTGTTTTTT. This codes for CASSLWRGYTGELFF.

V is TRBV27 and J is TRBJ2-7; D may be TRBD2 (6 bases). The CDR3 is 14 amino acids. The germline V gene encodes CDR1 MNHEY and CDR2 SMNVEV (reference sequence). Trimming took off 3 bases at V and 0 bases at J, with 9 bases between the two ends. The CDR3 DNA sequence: TGTGCCAGCAGTTTTGGCGGGACCTCCTACGAGCAGTACTTC. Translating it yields CASSFGGTSYEQYF.

CDR3 protein: CASRPRGSNQPQHF. CDR3 coding DNA: TGTGCCAGCAGACCCCGGGGCTCTAATCAGCCCCAGCATTTT. The genes are TRBV6-1 and TRBJ1-5; tentatively, D is TRBD1 (5 bases). Germline CDR1 is MNHNS and CDR2 is SASEGT. Trimming pared 6 bases from V and 4 bases from J, leaving 13 bases between. The CDR3 loop spans 14 amino acids.

CDR3 DNA: TGTGCCAGCAGTTGGCCTATGAGCAATGAGCAGTTCTTC. Protein: CASSWPMSNEQFF. The chain joins TRBV6-6 to TRBJ2-1; no firm D call. CDR1 is MNHNY, CDR2 SVGAGI, per germline (reference sequence). The V and J ends lost 4 bases and 6 bases respectively, with 10 bases between them. The CDR3 contains 13 residues.

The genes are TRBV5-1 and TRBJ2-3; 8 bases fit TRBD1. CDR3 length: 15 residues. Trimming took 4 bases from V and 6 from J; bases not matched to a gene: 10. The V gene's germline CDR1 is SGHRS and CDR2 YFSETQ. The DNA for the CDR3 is TGCGCCAGCAGCGTGCAGGGACAGGCCGTCGATACGCAGTATTTT. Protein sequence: CASSVQGQAVDTQYF.

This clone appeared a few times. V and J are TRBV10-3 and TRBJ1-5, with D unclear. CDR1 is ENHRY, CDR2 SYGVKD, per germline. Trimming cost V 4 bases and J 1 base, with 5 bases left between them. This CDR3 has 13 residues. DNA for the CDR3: TGTGCCATCAGTGCTCAGAGCAATCAGCCCCAGCATTTT. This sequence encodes CAISAQSNQPQHF.

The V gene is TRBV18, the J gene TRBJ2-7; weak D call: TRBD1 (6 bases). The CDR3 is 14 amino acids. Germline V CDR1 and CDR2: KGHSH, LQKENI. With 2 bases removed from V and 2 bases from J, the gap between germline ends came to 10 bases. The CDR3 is CASSPSDRAYEQYF. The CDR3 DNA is TGTGCCAGCTCACCATCGGACAGAGCCTACGAGCAGTACTTC.

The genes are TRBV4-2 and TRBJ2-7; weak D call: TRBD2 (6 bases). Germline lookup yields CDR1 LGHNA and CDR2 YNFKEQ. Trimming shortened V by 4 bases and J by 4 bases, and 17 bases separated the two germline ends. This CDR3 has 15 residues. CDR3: CASSPTASARYEQYF. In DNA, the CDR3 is TGTGCCAGCAGCCCCACTGCTAGCGCTAGATACGAGCAGTACTTC.

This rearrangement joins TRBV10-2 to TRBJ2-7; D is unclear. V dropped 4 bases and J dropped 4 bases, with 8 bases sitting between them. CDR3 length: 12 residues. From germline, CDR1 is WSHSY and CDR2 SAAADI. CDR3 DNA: TGCGCCAGCAGTGGGATCGAGTACGAGCAGTACTTC. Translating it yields CASSGIEYEQYF.

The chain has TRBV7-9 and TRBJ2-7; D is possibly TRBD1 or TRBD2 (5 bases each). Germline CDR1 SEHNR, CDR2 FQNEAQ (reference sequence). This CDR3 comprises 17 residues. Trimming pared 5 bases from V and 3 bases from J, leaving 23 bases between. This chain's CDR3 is CASSLQVLPGALYEQYF. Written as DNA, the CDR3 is TGTGCCAGCAGCCTCCAGGTTCTTCCCGGGGCCCTCTACGAGCAGTACTTC.

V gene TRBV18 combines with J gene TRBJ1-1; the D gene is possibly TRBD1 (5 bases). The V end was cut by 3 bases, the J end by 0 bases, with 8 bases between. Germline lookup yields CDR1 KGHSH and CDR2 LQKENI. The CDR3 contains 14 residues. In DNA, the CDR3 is TGTGCCAGCTCACCGGTACAGGTGAACACTGAAGCTTTCTTT. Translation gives CASSPVQVNTEAFF.

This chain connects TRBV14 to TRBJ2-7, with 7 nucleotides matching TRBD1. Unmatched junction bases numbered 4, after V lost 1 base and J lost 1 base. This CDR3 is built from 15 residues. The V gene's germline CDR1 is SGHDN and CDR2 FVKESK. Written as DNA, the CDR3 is TGTGCCAGCAGCCAAGGCAGGGGGTTATCCTACGAGCAGTACTTC. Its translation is CASSQGRGLSYEQYF.

The DNA of the CDR3 is TGTGCCAGCAGTTTACAGGCGGGAGGGAACACTGAAGCTTTCTTT. Translating gives CASSLQAGGNTEAFF. The chain couples TRBV28 to TRBJ1-1; unclear D gene. V was cut by 2 bases and J by 1 base, with 11 bases left in between. Germline values: CDR1 MDHEN, CDR2 SYDVKM. The CDR3 is 15 amino acids. The variable domain in full, completed from reference TRBV28 and TRBJ1-1, reads DVKVTQSSRYLVKRTGEKVFLECVQDMDHENMFWYRQDPGLGLRLIYFSYDVKMKEKGDIPEGYSVSREKKERFSLILESASTNQTSMYLCASSLQAGGNTEAFFGQGTRLTVV.